This TCR beta chain was sequenced during a study of Ad26.COV2.S vaccination and SARS-CoV-2 variants. Study-wide background: Administration of Ad26.COV2.S was intramuscular, either once or twice 56 days apart.

Regarding treatment: about 20 received Ad26.COV2.S at low or high dose, single or two shots; about 5 received placebo; per-sample allocation not given. Repertoires come from day 63 after the first vaccine or placebo injection. This vaccine is an Ad26 vector that expresses the Wuhan-strain SARS-CoV-2 spike. V lost 6 bases, J lost 0 bases, and 24 bases lay in between. This CDR3 has 20 amino acids. The germline CDR1 and CDR2 sequences are MDHEN and SYDVKM. Here immunoSEQ multiplex PCR was the method, and the copy in TCRdb shows in-frame clones only, minus some. The data hold 300,000 to 400,000 clones, with about 85% observed a single time.

The J gene is TRBJ1-6, the V gene TRBV28; D is perhaps TRBD1 (5 bases). This receptor was taken from a person aged 18-60 years who received the Ad26.COV2.S COVID-19 vaccine or a placebo. Sequences were derived from peripheral blood, sampled in a trial of Ad26.COV2.S vaccine versus placebo. The CDR3 loop reads CASSLKGTIITLSYNSPLHF. The CDR3 nucleotides are TGTGCCAGCAGCCTAAAGGGGACTATCATAACCCTCTCCTATAATTCACCCCTCCACTTT.